The 20 T cell receptor beta chains in this list originate from one sample, sequenced in a study of blood T cell repertoires in COVID-19. The table came from immunoSEQ multiplex PCR; TCRdb's copy has only in-frame clones and leaves some out. The table records about 370,000 clones, roughly 90% of them present only once. The specimen sequenced was PBMCs or T cells enriched from blood (not recorded which). These receptor sequences come from a woman in her 40s who had been exposed to COVID-19.

CDR3 in DNA: TGTGCCAGCAGCTTAGGGTCAGGGACAACTAATGAAAAACTGTTTTTT. It encodes CASSLGSGTTNEKLFF. This chain uses TRBV9 with TRBJ1-4; D possibly corresponds to TRBD1 (5 bases). CDR3 length: 16 residues. CDR1 is SGDLS and CDR2 is YYNGEE in the germline V gene. Trimming cost V 4 bases and J 0 bases, with 13 bases left between them.

The CDR3 here is CASSERDRGLFDEQFF. The CDR3 DNA is TGTGCCAGCAGTGAACGCGACAGGGGGCTTTTCGATGAGCAGTTCTTC. The chain combines TRBV25-1 with TRBJ2-1, with TRBD1 matching 10 bases. Looked up from germline, CDR1 is MGHDK and CDR2 is SYGVNS. V trimming: 2 bases; J trimming: 8 bases; junction bases outside the gene matches: 9. There are 16 residues in the CDR3.

The sample holds one count of this clone. The chain recombines TRBV27 with TRBJ1-2; no definite D call. The CDR3 has 16 residues. Per the germline V gene, CDR1 is MNHEY and CDR2 is SMNVEV (reference sequence). V lost 3 bases and J lost 1, with 15 bases in between. The CDR3 loop is CASSLRWSSGNYGYTF. In DNA form, the CDR3 reads TGTGCCAGCAGTTTGAGGTGGAGTAGTGGTAACTATGGCTACACCTTC.

The rearrangement links TRBV10-1 to TRBJ2-2, with no clear D. V was trimmed by 2 bases and J by 1 base, leaving 5 bases between them. Germline CDR1 is WNHNN and CDR2 is SYGVQD (reference sequence). This CDR3 is built from 14 residues. Here the CDR3 reads CASSERVNTGELFF. The DNA of the CDR3 is TGCGCCAGCAGTGAGCGAGTGAACACCGGGGAGCTGTTTTTT.

The CDR3 spells CASSDGGAQHF. CDR3 DNA sequence: TGTGCCAGCAGTGATGGAGGGGCCCAGCATTTT. V is TRBV6-1 and J is TRBJ1-5; maybe TRBD1 (5 bases). CDR3 length equals 11 residues. V lost 3 bases and J 11 bases, leaving 8 bases between the germline ends. The germline CDR1 and CDR2 sequences are MNHNS and SASEGT.

V and J are TRBV27 and TRBJ1-6; 9 positions match TRBD1. The CDR3 has 16 amino acids. In germline, CDR1 is MNHEY, CDR2 SMNVEV (reference sequence). The trim removed 3 bases at V and 5 bases at J, leaving 5 bases unmatched. The CDR3 DNA follows: TGTGCCAGCAGTTTTCTCGGGGACAGGGATAATTCACCCCTCCACTTT. Its protein product is CASSFLGDRDNSPLHF.

The chain has TRBV4-1 and TRBJ2-7, with 9 bases matching TRBD2. CDR3 length: 17 amino acids. V lost 0 bases to trimming and J lost 6 bases; unmatched junction nucleotides: 12. CDR1 is MGHRA and CDR2 is YSYEKL in the germline V gene. Here the CDR3 DNA reads TGCGCCAGCAGCCAAGAGGGGGCGGCGGGAGGGCCCGGCGAGCAGTACTTC. This sequence encodes CASSQEGAAGGPGEQYF.

The gene calls are TRBV10-2 and TRBJ1-2, with TRBD1 identical over 9 bases. This CDR3 is built from 12 residues. The V gene end was trimmed by 4 bases and the J gene end by 7 bases; junction bases not matched to a gene: 1. The germline V gene encodes CDR1 WSHSY and CDR2 SAAADI. The CDR3: CASSGTGVGYTF. CDR3 nucleotide sequence: TGCGCCAGCAGTGGGACAGGGGTTGGCTACACCTTC.

The chain employs TRBV12-3 or TRBV12-4 and TRBJ1-2; TRBD1 is a possible D gene (6 bases). The CDR3 loop spans 13 amino acids. The V end lost 3 bases, the J end lost 3 bases, and 8 bases lay between the germline ends. The DNA of the CDR3 is TGTGCCAGCAGTTTGAAGGGGGACTATGGCTACACCTTC. Its protein product is CASSLKGDYGYTF.

The chain links TRBV4-3 to TRBJ1-3, with 7 nucleotides matching TRBD1. The ends lost 5 bases at V and 4 bases at J; junction bases unmatched: 8. This CDR3 contains 15 residues. Germline lookup yields CDR1 LGHNA and CDR2 YSLEER. The CDR3 nucleotides read TGCGCCAGCAGCTTCGGACAGGTGGGGGGAAACACCATATATTTT. Protein: CASSFGQVGGNTIYF.

The V gene is TRBV30, the J gene TRBJ2-7; TRBD1 matches 9 bases. Per the germline V gene, CDR1 is GTSNPN and CDR2 is SVGIG (reference sequence). This CDR3 has 14 amino acids. Trimming cost V 2 bases and J 2 bases; bases outside gene matches: 4. CDR3 sequence (DNA): TGTGCCTGGAGTCATGGGACAGGGCCCTACGAGCAGTACTTC. This codes for CAWSHGTGPYEQYF.

V is TRBV19 and J is TRBJ2-5, with 9 bases that match TRBD1. Trimming removed 10 bases from V and 2 bases from J; junction bases left unmatched: 2. CDR3 length: 12 amino acids. Germline V gene data show CDR1 as LNHDA and CDR2 as SQIVND (reference sequence). The chain's CDR3 is CATGQGQETQYF. CDR3 DNA: TGTGCCACAGGACAGGGGCAAGAGACCCAGTACTTC.

V gene TRBV7-2 combines with J gene TRBJ2-4; D possibly corresponds to TRBD1 (5 bases). The germline CDR1 and CDR2 sequences are SGHTA and FQGNSA. The length of the CDR3 is 13 residues. V was trimmed by 5 bases and J by 11 bases, leaving 16 bases between them. The CDR3 DNA reads as TGTGCCAGCAGCCAGGGCGCAGATGGCCTTCAGTACTTC. It translates to CASSQGADGLQYF.

This rearrangement joins TRBV7-9 to TRBJ1-2, with TRBD1 identical over 9 bases. Germline CDR1 and CDR2: SEHNR and FQNEAQ (reference sequence). The V gene end was trimmed by 2 bases and the J gene end by 8 bases; junction bases not matched to a gene: 12. This CDR3 has 16 residues. The CDR3 region has the DNA TGTGCCAGCAGCTTAAAACAGGGGGCGTACCCCGGGGGCTACACCTTC. Encoded protein: CASSLKQGAYPGGYTF.

The V gene is TRBV29-1, the J gene TRBJ2-1, with 7 bases identical to TRBD2. This CDR3 comprises 14 residues. V lost 2 bases and J lost 3; bases outside the gene matches: 4. The germline CDR1 and CDR2 sequences are SQVTM and ANQGSEA. The CDR3 DNA sequence: TGCAGCGTTGAATACGGGAGGCTCTACAATGAGCAGTTCTTC. This codes for CSVEYGRLYNEQFF.

The chain couples TRBV19 to TRBJ1-6, with 7 bases lining up with TRBD1. This CDR3 region has 14 residues. V lost 5 bases, J lost 10 bases, and 8 bases stayed unmatched. Germline CDR1 LNHDA, CDR2 SQIVND (reference sequence). The CDR3 spells CASSATGEESPLHF. CDR3 DNA: TGTGCCAGTAGTGCCACAGGGGAAGAGTCACCCCTCCACTTT.

In this sample, this clone turned up once. This chain links TRBV14 with TRBJ1-1; D is perhaps TRBD1 (5 bases). CDR3 size: 15 residues. Trimming left V 3 bases short and J 6 bases short, with 17 bases between. Germline loops: CDR1 SGHDN, CDR2 FVKESK. CDR3 loop: CASSQFVGAGAEAFF. The CDR3 nucleotides are TGTGCCAGCAGCCAGTTCGTAGGGGCAGGCGCTGAAGCTTTCTTT.

The rearrangement links TRBV12-5 to TRBJ1-1; possibly TRBD1 for D (6 bases). Looked up from germline, CDR1 is LGHNT and CDR2 is FRNRAP. Between the trimmed V and J ends, which lost 0 bases and 0 bases, there was a span of 14 bases. The CDR3 spans 17 residues. DNA for the CDR3: TGTGCTAGTGGTTTGGTCCTACAGGGTCTAATGAACACTGAAGCTTTCTTT. It translates to CASGLVLQGLMNTEAFF.

The J gene is TRBJ1-5, the V gene TRBV7-8; D is possibly TRBD1 (5 bases). V was clipped by 3 bases and J by 6 bases, with 18 bases between them. CDR3 length equals 16 residues. Per germline, CDR1 SGHVS and CDR2 FQNEAQ. Here the CDR3 DNA reads TGTGCCAGCAGCTTCGGGGGGGGGACGAAAATTCAGCCCCAGCATTTT. This encodes CASSFGGGTKIQPQHF.

The rearrangement uses TRBV5-1 and TRBJ1-2, with a tentative D call TRBD1 (6 bases). Trimming pared 5 bases from V and 2 bases from J, leaving 10 bases between. This CDR3 contains 13 residues. Germline assignment: CDR1 SGHRS and CDR2 YFSETQ. In nucleotides, the CDR3 is TGCGCCAGCAGACCCACAGGGAACTATGGCTACACCTTC. Protein sequence: CASRPTGNYGYTF.